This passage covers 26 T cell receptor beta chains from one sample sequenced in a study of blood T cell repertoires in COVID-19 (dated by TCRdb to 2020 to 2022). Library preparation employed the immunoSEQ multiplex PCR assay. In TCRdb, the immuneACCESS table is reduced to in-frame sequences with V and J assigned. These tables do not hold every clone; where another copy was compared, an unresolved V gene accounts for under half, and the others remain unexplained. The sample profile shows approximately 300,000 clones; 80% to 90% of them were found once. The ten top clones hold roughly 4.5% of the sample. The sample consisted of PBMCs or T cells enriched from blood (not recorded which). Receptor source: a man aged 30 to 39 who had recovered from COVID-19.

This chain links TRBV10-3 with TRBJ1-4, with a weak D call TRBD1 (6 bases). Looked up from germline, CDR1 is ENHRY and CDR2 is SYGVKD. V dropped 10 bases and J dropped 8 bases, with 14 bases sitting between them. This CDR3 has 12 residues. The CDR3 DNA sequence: TGTGCCAGCAGCCCAGGGGTCGAAAAACTGTTTTTT. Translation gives CASSPGVEKLFF.

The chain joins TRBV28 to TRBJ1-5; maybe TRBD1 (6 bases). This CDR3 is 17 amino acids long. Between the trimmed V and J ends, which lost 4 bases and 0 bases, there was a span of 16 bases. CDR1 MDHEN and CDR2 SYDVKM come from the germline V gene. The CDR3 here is CASSWSDRWYSNQPQHF. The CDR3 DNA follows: TGTGCCAGCAGTTGGTCCGACAGGTGGTATAGCAATCAGCCCCAGCATTTT.

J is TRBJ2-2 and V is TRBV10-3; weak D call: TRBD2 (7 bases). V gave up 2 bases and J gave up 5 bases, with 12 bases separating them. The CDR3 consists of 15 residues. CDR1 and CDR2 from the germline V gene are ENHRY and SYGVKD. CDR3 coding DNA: TGTGCCATCAGTGAGCGGGGGGCGCCGACCGGGGAGCTGTTTTTT. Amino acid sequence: CAISERGAPTGELFF.

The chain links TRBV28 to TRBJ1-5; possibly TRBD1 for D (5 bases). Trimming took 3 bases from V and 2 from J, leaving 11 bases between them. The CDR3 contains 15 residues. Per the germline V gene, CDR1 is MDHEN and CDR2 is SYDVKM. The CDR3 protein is CASSFRQGGNQPQHF. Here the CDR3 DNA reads TGTGCCAGCAGTTTCCGGCAGGGCGGCAATCAGCCCCAGCATTTT.

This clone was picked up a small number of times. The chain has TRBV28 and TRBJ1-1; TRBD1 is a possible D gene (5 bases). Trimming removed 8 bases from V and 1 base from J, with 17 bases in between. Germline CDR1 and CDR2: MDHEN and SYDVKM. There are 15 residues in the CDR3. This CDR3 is CASDPGGGSNTEAFF. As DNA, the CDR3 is TGTGCCAGCGATCCGGGCGGGGGTTCGAACACTGAAGCTTTCTTT. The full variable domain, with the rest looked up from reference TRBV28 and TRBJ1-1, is DVKVTQSSRYLVKRTGEKVFLECVQDMDHENMFWYRQDPGLGLRLIYFSYDVKMKEKGDIPEGYSVSREKKERFSLILESASTNQTSMYLCASDPGGGSNTEAFFGQGTRLTVV.

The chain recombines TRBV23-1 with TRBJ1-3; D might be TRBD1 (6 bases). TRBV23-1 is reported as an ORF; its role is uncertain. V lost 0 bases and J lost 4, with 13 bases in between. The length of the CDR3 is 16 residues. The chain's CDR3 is CASSQSAAGTGNTIYF. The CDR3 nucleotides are TGCGCCAGCAGTCAATCAGCGGCAGGGACAGGAAACACCATATATTTT.

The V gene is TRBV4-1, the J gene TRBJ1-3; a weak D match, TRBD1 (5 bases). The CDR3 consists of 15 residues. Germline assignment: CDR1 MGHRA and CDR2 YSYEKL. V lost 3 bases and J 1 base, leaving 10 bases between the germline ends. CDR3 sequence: CASSQKTDSGNTIYF. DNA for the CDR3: TGCGCCAGCAGCCAGAAGACAGATTCTGGAAACACCATATATTTT.

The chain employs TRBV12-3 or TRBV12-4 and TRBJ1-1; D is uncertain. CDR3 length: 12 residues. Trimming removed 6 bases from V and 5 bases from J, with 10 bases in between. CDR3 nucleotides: TGTGCCAGCAGCTTCAGGAATACTGAAGCTTTCTTT. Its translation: CASSFRNTEAFF.

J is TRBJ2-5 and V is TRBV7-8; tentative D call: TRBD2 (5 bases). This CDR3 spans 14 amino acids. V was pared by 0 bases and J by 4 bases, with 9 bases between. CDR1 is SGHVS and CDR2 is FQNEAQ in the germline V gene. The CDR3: CASSLASGAETQYF. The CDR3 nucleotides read TGTGCCAGCAGCTTAGCCAGCGGTGCAGAGACCCAGTACTTC.

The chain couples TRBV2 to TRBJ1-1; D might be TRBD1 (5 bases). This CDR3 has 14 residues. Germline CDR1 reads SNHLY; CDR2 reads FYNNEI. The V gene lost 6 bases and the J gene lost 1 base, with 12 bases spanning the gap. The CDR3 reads CASRPDRSNTEAFF. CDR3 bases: TGTGCCAGCAGGCCCGACAGATCGAACACTGAAGCTTTCTTT.

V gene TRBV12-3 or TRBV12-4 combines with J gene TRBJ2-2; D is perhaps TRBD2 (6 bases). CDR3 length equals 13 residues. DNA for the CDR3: TGTGTCTCTAGTAGCGGAGGACCCGGGGAGCTGTTTTTT. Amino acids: CVSSSGGPGELFF.

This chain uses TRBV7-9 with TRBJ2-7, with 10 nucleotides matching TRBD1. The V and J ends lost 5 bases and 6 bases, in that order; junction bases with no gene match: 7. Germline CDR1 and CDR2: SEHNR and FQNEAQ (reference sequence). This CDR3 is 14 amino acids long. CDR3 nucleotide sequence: TGTGCCAGCAGCCCATTGGGACAGGGGAGCGAGCAGTACTTC. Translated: CASSPLGQGSEQYF.

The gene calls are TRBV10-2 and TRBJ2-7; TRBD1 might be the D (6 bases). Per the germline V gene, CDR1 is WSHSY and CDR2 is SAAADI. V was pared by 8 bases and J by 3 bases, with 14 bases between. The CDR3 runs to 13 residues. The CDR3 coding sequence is TGCGCCAGCTTAAACAGGGCGCGCTACGAGCAGTACTTC. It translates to CASLNRARYEQYF.

The CDR3 bases are TGTGCCACCAGCAGAGAACGCAAAGCTGCTAACTATGGCTACACCTTC. Protein product: CATSRERKAANYGYTF. The J gene is TRBJ1-2, the V gene TRBV15; unclear D gene. Trimming took 0 bases from V and 0 from J, leaving 11 bases between them. The CDR3 sequence is 16 residues long. CDR1 and CDR2 (germline): LNHNV, YYDKDF (reference sequence). The complete variable domain, with remaining parts taken from reference TRBV15 and TRBJ1-2, reads DAMVIQNPRYQVTQFGKPVTLSCSQTLNHNVMYWYQQKSSQAPKLLFHYYDKDFNNEADTPDNFQSRRPNTSFCFLDIRSPGLGDTAMYLCATSRERKAANYGYTFGSGTRLTVV.

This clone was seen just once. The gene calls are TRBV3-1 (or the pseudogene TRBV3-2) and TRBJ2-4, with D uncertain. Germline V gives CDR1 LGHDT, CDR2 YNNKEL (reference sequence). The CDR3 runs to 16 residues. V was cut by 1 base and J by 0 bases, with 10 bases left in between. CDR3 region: CASSQVFELAKNIQYF. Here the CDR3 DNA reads TGTGCCAGCAGCCAAGTATTCGAACTAGCCAAAAACATTCAGTACTTC.

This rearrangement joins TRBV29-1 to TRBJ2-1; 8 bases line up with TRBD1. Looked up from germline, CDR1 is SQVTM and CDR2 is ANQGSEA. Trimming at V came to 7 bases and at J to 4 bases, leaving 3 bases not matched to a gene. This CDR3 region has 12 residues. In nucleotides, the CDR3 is TGCAGCGGGGGACAGGTTTACAATGAGCAGTTCTTC. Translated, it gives CSGGQVYNEQFF.

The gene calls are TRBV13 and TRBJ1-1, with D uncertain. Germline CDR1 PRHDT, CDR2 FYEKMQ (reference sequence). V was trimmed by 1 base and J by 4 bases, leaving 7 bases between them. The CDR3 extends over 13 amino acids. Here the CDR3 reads CASSLERGTEAFF. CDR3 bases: TGTGCCAGCAGCTTAGAACGGGGCACTGAAGCTTTCTTT. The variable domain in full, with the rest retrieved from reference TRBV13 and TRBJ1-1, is AAGVIQSPRHLIKEKRETATLKCYPIPRHDTVYWYQQGPGQDPQFLISFYEKMQSDKGSIPDRFSAQQFSDYHSELNMSSLELGDSALYFCASSLERGTEAFFGQGTRLTVV.

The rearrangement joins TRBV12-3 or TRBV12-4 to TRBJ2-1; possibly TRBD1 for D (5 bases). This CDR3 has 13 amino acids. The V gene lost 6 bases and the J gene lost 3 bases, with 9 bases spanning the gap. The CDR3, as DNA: TGTGCCAGCAGAACCAGGGTCTACAATGAGCAGTTCTTC. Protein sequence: CASRTRVYNEQFF.

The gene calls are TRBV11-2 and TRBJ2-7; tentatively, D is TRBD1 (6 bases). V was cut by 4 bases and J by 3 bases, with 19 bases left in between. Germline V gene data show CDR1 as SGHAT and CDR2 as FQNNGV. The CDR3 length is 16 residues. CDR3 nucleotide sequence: TGTGCCAGCAGCTCTTACGGGACACCCGACTTCTACGAGCAGTACTTC. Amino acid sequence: CASSSYGTPDFYEQYF.

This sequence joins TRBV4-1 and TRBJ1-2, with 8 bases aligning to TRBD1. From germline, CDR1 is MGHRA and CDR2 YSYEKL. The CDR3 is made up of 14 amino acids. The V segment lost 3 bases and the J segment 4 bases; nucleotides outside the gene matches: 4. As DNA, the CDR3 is TGCGCCAGCAGCCACGGACAGGGAGCCTATGGCTACACCTTC. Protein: CASSHGQGAYGYTF.

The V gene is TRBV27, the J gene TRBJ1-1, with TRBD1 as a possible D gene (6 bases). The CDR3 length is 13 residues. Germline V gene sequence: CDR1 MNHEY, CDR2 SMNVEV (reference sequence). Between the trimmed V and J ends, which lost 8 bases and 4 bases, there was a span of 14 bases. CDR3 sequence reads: CASGSQGGTEAFF. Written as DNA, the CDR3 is TGTGCCAGCGGCTCACAGGGCGGCACTGAAGCTTTCTTT.

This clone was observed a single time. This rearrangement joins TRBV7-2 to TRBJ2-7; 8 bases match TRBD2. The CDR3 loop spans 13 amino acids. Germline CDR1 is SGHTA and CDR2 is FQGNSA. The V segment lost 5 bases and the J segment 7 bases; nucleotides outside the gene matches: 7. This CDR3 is CASSLGGAVEQYF. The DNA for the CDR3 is TGTGCCAGCAGCCTCGGGGGGGCGGTGGAGCAGTACTTC.

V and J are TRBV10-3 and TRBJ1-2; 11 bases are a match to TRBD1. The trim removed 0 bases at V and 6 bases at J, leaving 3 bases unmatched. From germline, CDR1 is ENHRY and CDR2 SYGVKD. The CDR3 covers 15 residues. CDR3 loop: CAISESGQGAHGYTF. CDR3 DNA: TGTGCCATCAGTGAGTCAGGACAGGGGGCTCATGGCTACACCTTC.

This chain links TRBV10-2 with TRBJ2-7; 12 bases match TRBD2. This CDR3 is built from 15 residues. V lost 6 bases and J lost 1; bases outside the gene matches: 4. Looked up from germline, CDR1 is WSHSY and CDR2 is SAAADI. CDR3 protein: CASRALAGGSYEQYF. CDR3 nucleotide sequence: TGCGCCAGCAGAGCCCTAGCGGGGGGGTCCTACGAGCAGTACTTC.

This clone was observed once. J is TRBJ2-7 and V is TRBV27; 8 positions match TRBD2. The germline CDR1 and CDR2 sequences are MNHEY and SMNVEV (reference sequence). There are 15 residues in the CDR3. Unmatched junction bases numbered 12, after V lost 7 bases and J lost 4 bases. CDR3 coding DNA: TGTGCCAGCACCCTAATAGGGGAGCGGGGGTACGAGCAGTACTTC. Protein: CASTLIGERGYEQYF.

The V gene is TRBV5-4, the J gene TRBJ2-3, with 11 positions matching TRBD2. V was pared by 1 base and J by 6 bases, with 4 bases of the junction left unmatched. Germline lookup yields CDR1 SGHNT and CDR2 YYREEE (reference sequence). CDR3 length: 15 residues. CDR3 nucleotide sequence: TGTGCCAGCAGCTTGCGGGCTAGCGGGGGGGATACGCAGTATTTT. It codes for CASSLRASGGDTQYF. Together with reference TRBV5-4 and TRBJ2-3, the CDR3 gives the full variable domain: ETGVTQSPTHLIKTRGQQVTLRCSSQSGHNTVSWYQQALGQGPQFIFQYYREEENGRGNFPPRFSGLQFPNYSSELNVNALELDDSALYLCASSLRASGGDTQYFGPGTRLTVL.